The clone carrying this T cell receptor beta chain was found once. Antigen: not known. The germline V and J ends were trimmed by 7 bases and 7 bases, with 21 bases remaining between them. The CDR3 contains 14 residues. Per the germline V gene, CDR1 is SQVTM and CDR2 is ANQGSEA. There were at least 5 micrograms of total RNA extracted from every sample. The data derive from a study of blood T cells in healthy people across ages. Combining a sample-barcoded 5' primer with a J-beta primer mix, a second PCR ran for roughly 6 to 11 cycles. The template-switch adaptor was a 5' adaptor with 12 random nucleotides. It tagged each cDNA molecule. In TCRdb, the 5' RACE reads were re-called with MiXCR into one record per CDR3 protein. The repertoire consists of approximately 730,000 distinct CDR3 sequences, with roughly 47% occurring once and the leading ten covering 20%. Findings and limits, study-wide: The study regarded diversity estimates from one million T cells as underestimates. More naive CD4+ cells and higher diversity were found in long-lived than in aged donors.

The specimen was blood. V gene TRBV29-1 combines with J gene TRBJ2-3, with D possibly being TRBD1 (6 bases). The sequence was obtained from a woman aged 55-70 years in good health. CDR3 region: CSAPGGGQLNTQYF. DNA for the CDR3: TGCAGCGCCCCAGGTGGGGGCCAGCTGAATACGCAGTATTTT.